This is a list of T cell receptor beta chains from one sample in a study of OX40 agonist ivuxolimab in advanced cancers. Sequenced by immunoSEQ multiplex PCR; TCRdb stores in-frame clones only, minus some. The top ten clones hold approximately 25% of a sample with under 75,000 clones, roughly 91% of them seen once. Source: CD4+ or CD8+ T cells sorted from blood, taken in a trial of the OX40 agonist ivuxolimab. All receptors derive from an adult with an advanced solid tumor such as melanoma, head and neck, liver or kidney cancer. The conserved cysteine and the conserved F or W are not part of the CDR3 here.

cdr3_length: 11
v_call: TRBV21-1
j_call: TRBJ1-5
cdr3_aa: ASSKKGNQPQH

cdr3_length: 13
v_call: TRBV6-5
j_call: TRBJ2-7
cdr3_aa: ASRADGTGPYEQY

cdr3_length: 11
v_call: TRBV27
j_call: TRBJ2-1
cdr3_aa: ASSLAGAQEQF

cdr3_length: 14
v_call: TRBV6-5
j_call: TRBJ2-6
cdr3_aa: ASSYFSTSGANVLT

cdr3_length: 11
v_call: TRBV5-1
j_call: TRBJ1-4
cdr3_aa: ASTPRGGEKLF

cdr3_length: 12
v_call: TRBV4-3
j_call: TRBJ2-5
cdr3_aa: ASSQGDSQETQY

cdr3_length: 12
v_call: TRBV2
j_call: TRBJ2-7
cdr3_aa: ASNWGTGSYEQY

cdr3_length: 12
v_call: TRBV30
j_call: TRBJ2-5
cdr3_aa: AWNPGRLYETQY

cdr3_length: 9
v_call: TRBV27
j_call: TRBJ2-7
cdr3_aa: ASSSAYEQY

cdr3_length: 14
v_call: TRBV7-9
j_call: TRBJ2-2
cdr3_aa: ASSLTGTGNTGELF

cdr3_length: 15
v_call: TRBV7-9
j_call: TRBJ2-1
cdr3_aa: ASSLGFGGRGYNEQF

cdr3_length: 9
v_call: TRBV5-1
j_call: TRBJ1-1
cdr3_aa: ASSSGQEAF

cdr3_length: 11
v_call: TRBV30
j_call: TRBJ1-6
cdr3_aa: AWSGGVNSPLH

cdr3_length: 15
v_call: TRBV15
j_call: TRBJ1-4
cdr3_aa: ATSRGPRQTTNEKLF

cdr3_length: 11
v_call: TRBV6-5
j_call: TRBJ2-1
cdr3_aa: ASSSTSFGEQF

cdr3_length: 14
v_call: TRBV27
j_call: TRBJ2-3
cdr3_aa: ASSLGVAGGRDTQY